This TCR beta chain was found in a study of T cells of healthy individuals. TCRdb re-called the 5' RACE reads with MiXCR, one entry per CDR3 protein. The sample carries around 100,000 distinct CDR3 sequences, 17% recorded once. The CDR3 runs to 15 residues. Germline V gene data show CDR1 as DFQATT and CDR2 as SNEGSKA (reference sequence). V was pared by 5 bases and J by 7 bases, with 11 bases of the junction left unmatched. The chain uses TRBV20-1 and TRBJ2-1; 10 bases agree with TRBD2. The TCR originated in a human donor in good health. Written as DNA, the CDR3 is TGCAGTGCTGGTCCTAGCGGGGGCGTCGGGAATGAGCAGTTCTTC. As protein: CSAGPSGGVGNEQFF.